Below, 28 T cell receptor beta chains from the same sample are listed, as sequenced in a study of blood T cell repertoires in COVID-19 (dated by TCRdb to about 2020). Receptor amplification or capture employed the immunoSEQ multiplex PCR assay. Here the immuneACCESS table is served through TCRdb, limited to in-frame sequences with V and J called. Missing clones are a known gap in these copies; in checked studies unresolved V genes cover under half, and the rest lacks a known reason. The sample profile shows around 140,000 clones; 80% to 90% of them were found once. The ten biggest clones cover roughly 10% of the sample. The material sequenced was PBMCs or T cells enriched from blood (not recorded which). These receptors were collected from a man aged 60 to 69 who had recovered from COVID-19.

The chain joins TRBV18 to TRBJ1-5; 11 bases are shared with TRBD1. This CDR3 region has 16 residues. Germline CDR1 reads KGHSH; CDR2 reads LQKENI. Trimming took 3 bases from V and 7 from J; bases not matched to a gene: 8. DNA for the CDR3: TGTGCCAGCTCACCCGGACAGGGGGCGTTTGGACAGCCCCAGCATTTT. This codes for CASSPGQGAFGQPQHF. The full variable domain, with the rest looked up from reference TRBV18 and TRBJ1-5, is NAGVMQNPRHLVRRRGQEARLRCSPMKGHSHVYWYRQLPEEGLKFMVYLQKENIIDESGMPKERFSAEFPKEGPSILRIQQVVRGDSAAYFCASSPGQGAFGQPQHFGDGTRLSIL.

The rearrangement joins TRBV4-1 to TRBJ1-6; TRBD1 is a possible D gene (6 bases). Germline V lookup: CDR1 MGHRA, CDR2 YSYEKL. Trimming took 0 bases from V and 12 from J, leaving 21 bases between them. This CDR3 has 17 residues. CDR3 sequence reads: CASSQDAIRQDIVPLHF. The DNA of the CDR3 is TGCGCCAGCAGCCAAGACGCAATACGACAGGACATTGTACCCCTCCACTTT.

The chain recombines TRBV10-1 with TRBJ2-7; 9 nucleotides match TRBD2. The germline V gene has CDR1 WNHNN and CDR2 SYGVQD (reference sequence). There are 15 residues in the CDR3. J gave up 2 bases and V 3 bases, and 5 bases lay outside the gene matches. The CDR3 region has the DNA TGCGCCAGCAGTGATTTGGCGGGAGGGACCTACGAGCAGTACTTC. It specifies CASSDLAGGTYEQYF.

This sequence joins TRBV5-5 and TRBJ1-2; D call uncertain. Germline V gene data show CDR1 as SGHKS and CDR2 as YYEKEE (reference sequence). Trimming took off 0 bases at V and 0 bases at J, with 9 bases between the two ends. The CDR3 contains 15 residues. The chain's CDR3 is CASSLEGAANYGYTF. In nucleotides, the CDR3 is TGTGCCAGCAGCTTGGAAGGAGCTGCTAACTATGGCTACACCTTC.

This clone was counted only a few times. The chain uses TRBV4-1 and TRBJ2-1; TRBD1 might be the D (6 bases). CDR1 and CDR2 (germline): MGHRA, YSYEKL. The V end was cut by 1 base, the J end by 12 bases, with 13 bases between. The CDR3 is 13 amino acids. CDR3: CASSQVEQGTQFF. The CDR3 nucleotides are TGCGCCAGCAGCCAAGTTGAACAGGGAACGCAGTTCTTC.

The gene calls are TRBV11-2 and TRBJ2-3; TRBD2 aligns across 7 bases. The CDR3 extends over 12 amino acids. Trimming at V came to 4 bases and at J to 5 bases, leaving 0 bases not matched to a gene. Germline V lookup: CDR1 SGHAT, CDR2 FQNNGV. CDR3 sequence: CASSWGGDTQYF. CDR3 bases: TGTGCCAGCAGCTGGGGGGGAGATACGCAGTATTTT.

The CDR3 DNA reads as TGCAGCGTCCTCAAGACAGGGGAGAGAGGCTACACCTTC. Amino acid sequence: CSVLKTGERGYTF. The chain links TRBV29-1 to TRBJ1-2; 8 bases fit TRBD1. After removal of 6 bases from V and 8 bases from J, the junction contained 11 bases not matched to a gene. The CDR3 has 13 amino acids. Germline-derived CDR1 and CDR2 are SQVTM and ANQGSEA.

This chain links TRBV5-6 with TRBJ2-1; a weak D match, TRBD2 (5 bases). Per germline, CDR1 SGHDT and CDR2 YYEEEE. V was trimmed by 4 bases and J by 9 bases, leaving 14 bases between them. CDR3 length equals 13 residues. CDR3 residues: CASSPRGSGEQFF. The DNA for the CDR3 is TGTGCCAGCAGCCCGAGAGGGTCCGGTGAGCAGTTCTTC.

This chain uses TRBV6-6 with TRBJ1-6, with 7 bases that match TRBD1. The CDR3 extends over 14 amino acids. Germline CDR1 reads MNHNY; CDR2 reads SVGAGI (reference sequence). Here the CDR3 reads CGTGAKSYNSPLHF. The CDR3 nucleotides are TGTGGAACAGGGGCGAAGTCCTATAATTCACCCCTCCACTTT.

To note about this clone: Other nucleotide sequences in the sample specify the same CDR3. J is TRBJ1-2 and V is TRBV7-8, with a weak D call TRBD1 (5 bases). CDR3 length: 13 amino acids. CDR1 is SGHVS, CDR2 FQNEAQ, per germline. V lost 3 bases and J 3 bases, leaving 8 bases between the germline ends. CDR3 loop: CASSFGGDYGYTF. The CDR3 region has the DNA TGTGCCAGCAGCTTTGGGGGGGACTATGGCTACACCTTC.

To note about this clone: This sample includes further DNA sequences coding for the same CDR3. The chain couples TRBV5-5 to TRBJ2-2; a weak D match, TRBD2 (5 bases). This CDR3 is built from 14 residues. In germline, CDR1 is SGHKS, CDR2 YYEKEE (reference sequence). V shed 4 bases and J shed 1 base, with 8 bases lying between them. The CDR3 is CASSGGGNTGELFF. CDR3 nucleotides: TGTGCCAGCAGCGGTGGAGGGAACACCGGGGAGCTGTTTTTT. Combining the CDR3 with reference TRBV5-5 and TRBJ2-2 gives the whole variable domain DAGVTQSPTHLIKTRGQQVTLRCSPISGHKSVSWYQQVLGQGPQFIFQYYEKEERGRGNFPDRFSARQFPNYSSELNVNALLLGDSALYLCASSGGGNTGELFFGEGSRLTVL.

Notes on this clone: One end of the junction varies from germline; a read error may be responsible. The rearrangement uses TRBV7-3 and TRBJ1-1; the D gene is possibly TRBD1 (6 bases). Germline lookup yields CDR1 SGHTA and CDR2 FQGTGA. This CDR3 region has 10 residues. Here the CDR3 DNA reads TGCCCAATAGGGGGCACTGAAGCTTTCTTT. Protein: CPIGGTEAFF.

CDR3: CASSEQGSGSEAFF. The CDR3, as DNA: TGTGCCAGCAGTGAACAGGGGAGCGGCTCTGAAGCTTTCTTT. V gene TRBV2 combines with J gene TRBJ1-1, with D tentatively TRBD1 (6 bases). The CDR3 totals 14 residues. The V gene's germline CDR1 is SNHLY and CDR2 FYNNEI. Deletions cut 2 bases from V and 6 bases from J, with 13 bases between.

V is TRBV30 and J is TRBJ1-1; tentative D call: TRBD1 (5 bases). The germline V gene encodes CDR1 GTSNPN and CDR2 SVGIG (reference sequence). V dropped 0 bases and J dropped 3 bases, with 8 bases sitting between them. CDR3 length equals 13 residues. The CDR3: CAWSVGEDTEAFF. DNA for the CDR3: TGTGCCTGGAGTGTAGGGGAGGACACTGAAGCTTTCTTT.

V gene TRBV7-3 combines with J gene TRBJ2-6; D ambiguous. Germline CDR1 reads SGHTA; CDR2 reads FQGTGA. Trimming stripped 3 bases from V and 0 bases from J, with 6 bases between. The CDR3 has 15 amino acids. The CDR3 DNA reads TGTGCCAGCAGCTTGGGCAGCTCTGGGGCCAACGTCCTGACTTTC. It translates to CASSLGSSGANVLTF.

The chain carries TRBV2 and TRBJ2-1; TRBD1 aligns across 9 bases. Unmatched junction bases numbered 4, after V lost 2 bases and J lost 5 bases. This CDR3 has 15 amino acids. CDR1 is SNHLY, CDR2 FYNNEI, per germline. The DNA of the CDR3 is TGTGCCAGCAGTGAAACAGGGGGCATACACAATGAGCAGTTCTTC. This gives the protein CASSETGGIHNEQFF.

The chain uses TRBV7-6 and TRBJ2-7; 8 nucleotides line up with TRBD1. With 4 bases clipped from V and 4 bases from J, the junction kept 12 bases outside the gene matches. This CDR3 is 16 amino acids long. Germline V CDR1 and CDR2: SGHVS, FNYEAQ. In DNA form, the CDR3 reads TGTGCCAGCAGCTCCGGAACCGGGACAGGTATATACGAGCAGTACTTC. Protein: CASSSGTGTGIYEQYF. Looking up the rest from reference TRBV7-6 and TRBJ2-7 gives the full variable domain: GAGVSQSPRYKVTKRGQDVALRCDPISGHVSLYWYRQALGQGPEFLTYFNYEAQQDKSGLPNDRFSAERPEGSISTLTIQRTEQRDSAMYRCASSSGTGTGIYEQYFGPGTRLTVT.

The rearrangement links TRBV2 to TRBJ2-1, with TRBD1 identical over 8 bases. Germline trimming cut 6 bases from V and 4 bases from J; bases unmatched to any gene: 17. Germline V gene data show CDR1 as SNHLY and CDR2 as FYNNEI. The CDR3 is 18 residues long. The CDR3 loop is CASRRQGNTAGRYNEQFF. The CDR3 DNA sequence: TGTGCCAGCAGGAGACAGGGGAATACAGCGGGCCGATACAATGAGCAGTTCTTC.

V usage is TRBV18 and J usage is TRBJ2-2; D is unclear. Per germline, CDR1 KGHSH and CDR2 LQKENI. The CDR3 has 19 residues. V was shortened by 4 bases and J by 3 bases, with 24 bases between the two germline ends. The CDR3 DNA reads TGTGCCAGCTCACAATTAGTTTTCTCTGCCGGTTCGGACACCGGGGAGCTGTTTTTT. Its protein is CASSQLVFSAGSDTGELFF.

This clone was observed a few times. The rearrangement uses TRBV5-4 and TRBJ2-5; 9 bases are a match to TRBD2. Trimming at V came to 5 bases and at J to 4 bases, leaving 3 bases not matched to a gene. Germline lookup yields CDR1 SGHNT and CDR2 YYREEE (reference sequence). The CDR3 runs 13 residues. The CDR3 nucleotides are TGTGCCAGCAGGATGACTAGCGGAGAGACCCAGTACTTC. This encodes CASRMTSGETQYF.

The chain uses TRBV19 and TRBJ2-3, with 7 bases matching TRBD1. J was trimmed by 1 base and V by 8 bases; bases with no gene match: 6. There are 14 residues in the CDR3. CDR1 LNHDA and CDR2 SQIVND come from the germline V gene (reference sequence). The CDR3 protein is CASARQGRTDTQYF. The CDR3, as DNA: TGTGCCAGTGCCCGACAGGGACGCACAGATACGCAGTATTTT.

The chain links TRBV6-5 to TRBJ1-2, with D unresolved. Germline CDR1 MNHEY, CDR2 SVGAGI. V was shortened by 5 bases and J by 8 bases, with 9 bases between the two germline ends. The CDR3 consists of 11 residues. The CDR3 nucleotides are TGTGCCAGCAGTCCTGGGAGCGGCTACACCTTC. Protein product: CASSPGSGYTF.

The chain employs TRBV10-3 and TRBJ1-2; D unresolved. The V gene lost 6 bases and the J gene lost 1 base, with 15 bases spanning the gap. The CDR3 contains 15 residues. CDR1 is ENHRY and CDR2 is SYGVKD in the germline V gene. The CDR3 loop reads CAIRTPLERNYGYTF. The CDR3 DNA is TGTGCCATCAGGACACCCCTGGAACGTAACTATGGCTACACCTTC.

This clone has just one count. J is TRBJ2-1 and V is TRBV21-1; the D call TRBD2 from the table was never checked on the DNA. TRBV21-1 is noted as a pseudogene. This CDR3 spans 18 amino acids. CDR3 amino acids: CASSKVRTSGRGVNEQFF. Written as DNA, the CDR3 is TGTGCCAGCAGCAAAGTCCGCACTAGCGGGAGGGGGGTGAATGAGCAGTTCTTC.

The chain combines TRBV9 with TRBJ2-2, with D possibly matching TRBD1 (6 bases). Germline V gene sequence: CDR1 SGDLS, CDR2 YYNGEE. V gave up 4 bases and J gave up 7 bases, with 11 bases separating them. The CDR3 is made up of 13 amino acids. The DNA for the CDR3 is TGTGCCAGCAGCACAACAGGGATCGGGGAGCTGTTTTTT. Protein product: CASSTTGIGELFF.

This clone turned up a few times. This CDR3 reads CASSLGGTGALSGYTF. In nucleotides, the CDR3 is TGTGCCAGCAGTTTGGGGGGAACAGGGGCGCTCTCCGGCTACACCTTC. This rearrangement joins TRBV28 to TRBJ1-2, with TRBD1 matching 7 bases. This CDR3 spans 16 amino acids. The J segment lost 8 bases and the V segment lost 3 bases, leaving 15 bases of the junction unmatched. CDR1 is MDHEN, CDR2 SYDVKM, per germline.

The V and J genes are TRBV7-6 and TRBJ2-1; 8 bases fit TRBD2. Trimming removed 1 base from V and 5 bases from J; junction bases left unmatched: 7. CDR3 length equals 16 residues. Germline V lookup: CDR1 SGHVS, CDR2 FNYEAQ. The CDR3 sequence: CASSLGTGLVDNEQFF. The DNA for the CDR3 is TGTGCCAGCAGCTTAGGAACGGGACTAGTCGACAATGAGCAGTTCTTC.

The chain uses TRBV18 and TRBJ2-2; 7 bases line up with TRBD1. The V and J ends lost 0 bases and 0 bases, in that order; junction bases with no gene match: 1. CDR1 and CDR2 from the germline V gene are KGHSH and LQKENI. The length of the CDR3 is 16 residues. Here the CDR3 reads CASSPPRGTNTGELFF. As DNA, the CDR3 is TGTGCCAGCTCACCACCCAGGGGGACGAACACCGGGGAGCTGTTTTTT. Supplemented by reference TRBV18 and TRBJ2-2, the full variable domain reads NAGVMQNPRHLVRRRGQEARLRCSPMKGHSHVYWYRQLPEEGLKFMVYLQKENIIDESGMPKERFSAEFPKEGPSILRIQQVVRGDSAAYFCASSPPRGTNTGELFFGEGSRLTVL.